One and the same sample provided the 10 T cell receptor beta chains below, sequenced in a study of T cells in tumors after PD-1 blockade. The assay was immunoSEQ multiplex PCR, and TCRdb's table has in-frame clones only and misses some. The profile covers tens of thousands of clones, with 65% to 85% appearing a single time and about 4% taken by the ten largest. Sequenced material: PBMCs, taken before anti-PD-1 treatment. The source of these receptors is a human donor with basal cell carcinoma.

As DNA, the CDR3 is TGTGCCTGGAGCCTCGGGGGAGAGCAGTACTTC. Translation gives CAWSLGGEQYF. V and J are TRBV30 and TRBJ2-7, with D tentatively TRBD2 (6 bases). With 3 bases removed from V and 7 bases from J, the gap between germline ends came to 10 bases. CDR1 is GTSNPN and CDR2 is SVGIG in the germline V gene (reference sequence). CDR3 size: 11 residues.

The chain has TRBV12-3 or TRBV12-4 and TRBJ2-7; D possibly corresponds to TRBD1 (6 bases). With 5 bases removed from V and 2 bases from J, the gap between germline ends came to 10 bases. CDR3 length: 13 residues. Here the CDR3 DNA reads TGTGCCAGCAGTCCGGGACAAACCTACGAGCAGTACTTC. Encoded protein: CASSPGQTYEQYF.

V gene TRBV5-1 combines with J gene TRBJ2-7; 7 positions match TRBD2. There are 15 residues in the CDR3. Germline CDR1 is SGHRS and CDR2 is YFSETQ. Trimming removed 4 bases from V and 0 bases from J; junction bases left unmatched: 7. The CDR3 sequence is CASSREAGSSYEQYF. CDR3 bases: TGCGCCAGCAGCCGGGAGGCAGGAAGCTCCTACGAGCAGTACTTC. The full variable domain, its missing parts supplied by reference TRBV5-1 and TRBJ2-7, is KAGVTQTPRYLIKTRGQQVTLSCSPISGHRSVSWYQQTPGQGLQFLFEYFSETQRNKGNFPGRFSGRQFSNSRSEMNVSTLELGDSALYLCASSREAGSSYEQYFGPGTRLTVT.

V gene TRBV10-2 combines with J gene TRBJ2-3; maybe TRBD1 (6 bases). Between the trimmed V and J ends, which lost 7 bases and 0 bases, there was a span of 17 bases. From germline, CDR1 is WSHSY and CDR2 SAAADI. The CDR3 covers 16 residues. The CDR3 nucleotides read TGCGCCAGCAAGGTGAAGGAAGGGGGAAGCACAGATACGCAGTATTTT. This sequence encodes CASKVKEGGSTDTQYF.

DNA for the CDR3: TGCAGCGTTGACAGGGACACCTACAATGAGCAGTTCTTC. Protein sequence: CSVDRDTYNEQFF. The chain joins TRBV29-1 to TRBJ2-1; TRBD1 might be the D (6 bases). This CDR3 has 13 amino acids. Germline CDR1 SQVTM, CDR2 ANQGSEA. V lost 3 bases and J 2 bases, leaving 8 bases between the germline ends.

V gene TRBV28 combines with J gene TRBJ1-5; the D gene is possibly TRBD1 (5 bases). The V gene lost 1 base and the J gene lost 2 bases, with 15 bases spanning the gap. The CDR3 loop spans 17 amino acids. CDR1 is MDHEN, CDR2 SYDVKM, per germline. CDR3 region: CASSLFGGAKGNQPQHF. CDR3 nucleotides: TGTGCCAGCAGTTTATTTGGAGGGGCTAAGGGCAATCAGCCCCAGCATTTT. The whole variable domain, filled in from reference TRBV28 and TRBJ1-5, reads DVKVTQSSRYLVKRTGEKVFLECVQDMDHENMFWYRQDPGLGLRLIYFSYDVKMKEKGDIPEGYSVSREKKERFSLILESASTNQTSMYLCASSLFGGAKGNQPQHFGDGTRLSIL.

V usage is TRBV29-1 and J usage is TRBJ1-2, with D uncertain. The CDR3 is 11 residues long. CDR1 and CDR2 from the germline V gene are SQVTM and ANQGSEA. V lost 5 bases and J lost 1, with 5 bases in between. CDR3 DNA sequence: TGCAGCGTTCGGGATAACTATGGCTACACCTTC. Translated, it gives CSVRDNYGYTF.

The V and J genes are TRBV7-8 and TRBJ2-7; 8 bases line up with TRBD1. Germline loops: CDR1 SGHVS, CDR2 FQNEAQ. This CDR3 region has 14 residues. Unmatched junction bases numbered 3, after V lost 0 bases and J lost 5 bases. The CDR3 loop is CASSLARGRDEQYF. The CDR3 nucleotides are TGTGCCAGCAGCTTAGCCAGGGGGCGCGACGAGCAGTACTTC. Based on the CDR3 plus reference TRBV7-8 and TRBJ2-7, the full variable domain is GAGVSQSPRYKVAKRGQDVALRCDPISGHVSLFWYQQALGQGPEFLTYFQNEAQLDKSGLPSDRFFAERPEGSVSTLKIQRTQQEDSAVYLCASSLARGRDEQYFGPGTRLTVT.

The chain links TRBV28 to TRBJ1-2, with no clear D. This CDR3 is 13 amino acids long. Per germline, CDR1 MDHEN and CDR2 SYDVKM. The germline V and J ends were trimmed by 2 bases and 1 base, with 5 bases remaining between them. The CDR3 coding sequence is TGTGCCAGCAGTTTACAGGATAACTATGGCTACACCTTC. It yields the protein CASSLQDNYGYTF.

This chain connects TRBV11-3 to TRBJ2-1; TRBD2 aligns across 11 bases. The CDR3 runs to 16 residues. Germline assignment: CDR1 SGHNT and CDR2 YENEEA. V lost 4 bases to trimming and J lost 8 bases; unmatched junction nucleotides: 10. The chain's CDR3 is CASSSLPSGGFDEQFF. CDR3 nucleotide sequence: TGTGCCAGCAGCTCCCTCCCTAGCGGGGGGTTTGATGAGCAGTTCTTC.